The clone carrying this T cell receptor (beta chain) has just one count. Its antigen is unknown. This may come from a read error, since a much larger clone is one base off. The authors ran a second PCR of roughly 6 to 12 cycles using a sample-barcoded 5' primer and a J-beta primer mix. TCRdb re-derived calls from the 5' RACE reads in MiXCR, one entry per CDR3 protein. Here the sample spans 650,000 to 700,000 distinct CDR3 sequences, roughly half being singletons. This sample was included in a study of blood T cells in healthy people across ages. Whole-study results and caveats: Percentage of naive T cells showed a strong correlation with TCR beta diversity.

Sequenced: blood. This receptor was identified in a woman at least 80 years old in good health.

CDR3 sequence (DNA): TGTGCCAGCAGCTTAAGTGCTATCGGAATTTACAATGAGCAGTTCTTC. It specifies CASSLSAIGIYNEQFF. The genes are TRBV7-3 and TRBJ2-1; no clear D gene. The V end was cut by 1 base, the J end by 4 bases, with 14 bases between. This CDR3 has 16 residues. Germline assignment: CDR1 SGHTA and CDR2 FQGTGA.